The TCR beta chain under discussion was sequenced for a study of vaccination effects on CD4 cells after COVID-19. As for the study in general: Samples were taken post-vaccine, and their median timing was 72 days after the second dose.

A word on this clone: Its matching antigen is unknown.

Clones were sequenced by immunoSEQ multiplex PCR, and TCRdb holds only the in-frame ones, with some missing. The repertoire holds 50,000 to 65,000 clones, with about 80% as singletons. Peptide-pool stimulation followed by sequencing identified expanded antigen-specific CD4+ clonotypes in the ViraFEST assay. Cells that had been cultured for 10 days were the source of isolated CD4+ T cells. The participants, recipients of two vaccine doses, got either BNT162b2 or mRNA-1273. They grew roughly 2 million PBMC in each well, adding around 10 IU/ml IL-2 and about 9.9 ug/ml peptides. Findings and limits, study-wide: Infection- and vaccine-induced clones contracted markedly late after vaccination. Convalescent patients were scarce, and early post-infection timepoints were absent.

Sequencing was performed on CD4+ T cells from PBMCs cultured with HCoV-229E spike peptides, taken after COVID-19 vaccination. This TCR was sampled from a human donor who received a COVID-19 vaccine.

The CDR3 nucleotides read TGTGCCAGCAGTTACTCGAACGGTCCGAACTATGGCTACACCTTC. This translates into CASSYSNGPNYGYTF. The chain couples TRBV6-5 to TRBJ1-2; unclear D gene. Deletions cut 0 bases from V and 2 bases from J, with 10 bases between. CDR3 length equals 15 residues. CDR1 MNHEY and CDR2 SVGAGI come from the germline V gene.